The clone carrying this TCR beta chain was seen ten or more times. No antigen is known for it. Molecular barcoded adaptors covering alpha/delta and beta/gamma chains were used on approximately 400 ng RNA. TCRdb called the reads again in MiXCR, with one record for every CDR3 protein. Here the sample spans 40,000 or so distinct CDR3 sequences, about an eighth being singletons. Every patient had bone marrow sampled while the disease was active. This sample was taken from a study of read filtering for tumor transcriptome and immune sequencing. Study as a whole: RNA-seq yielded only roughly 75 to 1,400 TCR reads, IR-seq about 4 to 11 million. Study conclusions and caveats: Even smaller IR-seq throughput identified most shared clonotypes.

With 3 bases removed from V and 5 bases from J, the gap between germline ends came to 10 bases. CDR1 and CDR2 from the germline V gene are DFQATT and SNEGSKA (reference sequence). The CDR3 is 12 amino acids. This chain links TRBV20-1 with TRBJ1-1; D unclear. Sequencing was done on a sample of a population of CD138-negative cells sorted from bone marrow. The receptor was isolated from a donor at least 40 years old with multiple myeloma. Here the CDR3 DNA reads TGCAGTGCTAGTCCCCGGGATACTGAAGCTTTCTTT. Translation: CSASPRDTEAFF.